Sequencing of this TCR beta chain was carried out in a study of T cells in Graves' hyperthyroidism and ophthalmopathy. Researchers took RNA transcripts and amplified the TCR beta CDR3 regions from them. Using the HTBI primer set, a first-round RT-PCR was run on the TCR CDR3. TCRdb re-analysed the multiplex PCR reads in MiXCR, keeping a single row per CDR3 protein. The sample consists of about 180,000 distinct CDR3 sequences, about 9.4% of them appearing once. V dropped 3 bases and J dropped 4 bases, with 12 bases sitting between them. CDR1 and CDR2 (germline): LNHDA, SQIVND (reference sequence). The CDR3 is made up of 14 amino acids. This clonotype was observed at least ten times. Each 10 ml fresh peripheral blood draw supplied the PBMCs.

This chain connects TRBV19 to TRBJ1-1; a weak D match, TRBD1 (5 bases). The source is a woman between 18 and 30 years old with Graves' hyperthyroidism that later progressed to Graves' ophthalmopathy. Sample: blood. This chain's CDR3 is CASSIGSGLTEAFF. The CDR3 DNA reads TGTGCCAGTAGTATTGGGTCAGGGCTCACTGAAGCTTTCTTT.